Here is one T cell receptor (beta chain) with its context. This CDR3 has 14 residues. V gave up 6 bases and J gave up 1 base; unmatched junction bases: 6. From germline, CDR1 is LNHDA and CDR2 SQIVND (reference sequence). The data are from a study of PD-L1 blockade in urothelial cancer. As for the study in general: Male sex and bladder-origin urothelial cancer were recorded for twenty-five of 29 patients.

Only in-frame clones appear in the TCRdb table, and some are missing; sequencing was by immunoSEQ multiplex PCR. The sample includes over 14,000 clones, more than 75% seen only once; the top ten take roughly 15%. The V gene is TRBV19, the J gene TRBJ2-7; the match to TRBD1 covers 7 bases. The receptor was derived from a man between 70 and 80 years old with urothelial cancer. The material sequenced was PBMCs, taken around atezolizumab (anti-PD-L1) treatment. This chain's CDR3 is CASREQGMSYEQYF. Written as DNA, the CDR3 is TGTGCCAGTAGGGAACAGGGGATGTCCTACGAGCAGTACTTC.